This record concerns one TCR beta chain sequence. This sample is drawn from a study of blood T cell repertoires in COVID-19. The table came from immunoSEQ multiplex PCR; TCRdb's copy has only in-frame clones and leaves some out. This sample carries approximately 63,000 clones, over 75% of them seen once, and the ten largest clones take about 5.1%. The germline V gene has CDR1 SNHLY and CDR2 FYNNEI. Losses at the gene ends were 5 bases for V and 4 bases for J; bases not matched to a gene: 6. This CDR3 is 14 amino acids long. Input material: peripheral blood. V usage is TRBV2 and J usage is TRBJ1-2, with 8 bases fitting TRBD1. This TCR came from an older man in a cohort sampled during active COVID-19. The CDR3 nucleotides are TGTGCCAGCAGTTGGGACAGGCGCTCCTATGGCTACACCTTC. It encodes CASSWDRRSYGYTF. The full variable domain, completed using reference TRBV2 and TRBJ1-2, is EPEVTQTPSHQVTQMGQEVILRCVPISNHLYFYWYRQILGQKVEFLVSFYNNEISEKSEIFDDQFSVERPDGSNFTLKIRSTKLEDSAMYFCASSWDRRSYGYTFGSGTRLTVV.